The 12 T cell receptor beta chains listed next were all sequenced from one sample in a study of T-cell reconstitution after alpha-beta-depleted transplantation in children. The library targeted TCRbeta and was prepared with unique molecular identifiers. TCRdb ran MiXCR on the PCR reads and lists one entry per CDR3 protein. Among about 110,000 distinct CDR3 sequences, about 6% were seen once, and the ten largest hold around 23%. The specimen was PBMCs, mostly from graft donor cells, collected 360 days after TCRalphabeta/CD19-depleted stem cell transplant. The receptors stem from a male patient aged 2 to 9 who had a stem cell transplant for acute lymphoblastic leukemia, so the T cells may come from the graft donor.

The sample holds a few counts of this clonotype. The chain combines TRBV10-2 with TRBJ1-6; the D gene is possibly TRBD1 (5 bases). CDR1 and CDR2 (germline): WSHSY, SAAADI. CDR3 length equals 14 residues. V lost 3 bases and J 8 bases, leaving 11 bases between the germline ends. DNA of the CDR3: TGCGCCAGCAGTGACCCGGGGCCCTATTCACCCCTCCACTTT. Its translation: CASSDPGPYSPLHF.

The chain carries TRBV28 and TRBJ1-5; TRBD1 agrees at 8 bases. After removal of 3 bases from V and 7 bases from J, the junction contained 8 bases not matched to a gene. The CDR3 sequence is 15 residues long. Germline CDR1 and CDR2: MDHEN and SYDVKM. CDR3 in DNA: TGTGCCAGCAGTTTCTTGGACAGGGAAGACCAGCCCCAGCATTTT. It specifies CASSFLDREDQPQHF.

This clonotype was picked up many times. CDR3 residues: CASSENNEQFF. CDR3 nucleotide sequence: TGTGCCAGCAGTGAAAACAATGAGCAGTTCTTC. The J gene is TRBJ2-1, the V gene TRBV2; D unclear. This CDR3 is built from 11 residues. Trimming removed 2 bases from V and 5 bases from J, with 1 base in between. The germline V gene encodes CDR1 SNHLY and CDR2 FYNNEI.

The chain carries TRBV11-2 and TRBJ2-3, with TRBD2 as a possible D gene (6 bases). The germline V gene encodes CDR1 SGHAT and CDR2 FQNNGV. V lost 2 bases to trimming and J lost 0 bases, with 24 bases between them. The CDR3 runs to 20 residues. The CDR3 coding sequence is TGTGCCAGCAGCTTATATGCCAAGTGGGGGGTCGCCCTTAGCACAGATACGCAGTATTTT. Amino acid sequence: CASSLYAKWGVALSTDTQYF. Filled out from reference TRBV11-2 and TRBJ2-3, the complete variable domain reads EAGVAQSPRYKIIEKRQSVAFWCNPISGHATLYWYQQILGQGPKLLIQFQNNGVVDDSQLPKDRFSAERLKGVDSTLKIQPAKLEDSAVYLCASSLYAKWGVALSTDTQYFGPGTRLTVL.

This clonotype has more than one count but fewer than ten. The rearrangement joins TRBV12-3 or TRBV12-4 to TRBJ1-1, with a tentative D call TRBD1 (5 bases). The CDR3 runs 12 residues. The V end was cut by 8 bases, the J end by 10 bases, with 17 bases between. Written as DNA, the CDR3 is TGTGCCAGCCCCCAGCCCCAGGGTGGAGCTTTCTTT. Translating it yields CASPQPQGGAFF.

This clonotype has ten or more counts. The chain is built from TRBV4-3 and TRBJ2-4; unclear D gene. Deletions cut 1 base from V and 1 base from J, with 8 bases between. This CDR3 is built from 15 residues. Germline V gene data show CDR1 as LGHNA and CDR2 as YSLEER. DNA of the CDR3: TGCGCCAGCAGCCAAGGGGGTGCGGCCAAAAACATTCAGTACTTC. This sequence encodes CASSQGGAAKNIQYF.

This clonotype was counted between two and nine times. The genes are TRBV11-1 and TRBJ2-7; no reliable D call. Germline V gene lookup returns CDR1 SGHAT and CDR2 FQDESV (reference sequence). The CDR3 has 14 residues. The V gene lost 8 bases and the J gene lost 5 bases, with 19 bases spanning the gap. The CDR3 region has the DNA TGTGCCAGCGCCCGCCAGGACGAGTCCAACGAGCAGTACTTC. It translates to CASARQDESNEQYF.

This clonotype was seen repeatedly, ten times or more. J is TRBJ2-1 and V is TRBV30; D is perhaps TRBD2 (7 bases). The CDR3 is made up of 11 amino acids. Germline values: CDR1 GTSNPN, CDR2 SVGIG (reference sequence). The V and J ends lost 5 bases and 9 bases respectively, with 11 bases between them. CDR3: CAWGGAVEQFF. The CDR3 bases are TGTGCCTGGGGGGGGGCGGTTGAGCAGTTCTTC.

In DNA form, the CDR3 reads TGTGCCAGCAGCTTACAAGTTCGCCAAGAGACCCAGTACTTC. This sequence encodes CASSLQVRQETQYF. The rearrangement joins TRBV11-2 to TRBJ2-5; D is uncertain. Germline assignment: CDR1 SGHAT and CDR2 FQNNGV. CDR3 length equals 14 residues. V lost 2 bases to trimming and J lost 1 base, with 8 bases between them.

The sample holds many counts of this clonotype. This rearrangement joins TRBV13 to TRBJ1-1; D unclear. V shed 6 bases and J shed 3 bases, with 2 bases lying between them. CDR1 and CDR2 from the germline V gene are PRHDT and FYEKMQ (reference sequence). The CDR3 totals 10 residues. CDR3 in DNA: TGTGCCAGCAGAGACACTGAAGCTTTCTTT. Protein: CASRDTEAFF.

This clonotype occurred many times. CDR3 sequence reads: CASSLLTSGGPTGELFF. In DNA, the CDR3 is TGTGCCAGCAGTTTATTGACTAGCGGGGGGCCCACCGGGGAGCTGTTTTTT. The V call is TRBV27, the J call TRBJ2-2; 13 bases align to TRBD2. This CDR3 region has 17 residues. Per germline, CDR1 MNHEY and CDR2 SMNVEV (reference sequence). The J segment lost 4 bases and the V segment lost 1 base, leaving 3 bases of the junction unmatched.

This clonotype was seen a handful of times. The chain uses TRBV27 and TRBJ2-1, with D perhaps matching TRBD2 (6 bases). V lost 7 bases, J lost 7 bases, and 17 bases lay in between. The CDR3 runs 14 residues. The germline CDR1 and CDR2 sequences are MNHEY and SMNVEV (reference sequence). Here the CDR3 DNA reads TGTGCCAGCACAGTGGGCGGGGCTAGGAATGAGCAGTTCTTC. Translating it yields CASTVGGARNEQFF.